The T cell receptor beta chain described here comes from a study of cytomegalovirus exposure and HLA in healthy donors. Sampled while nominally healthy, donors likely had unrecorded immune exposures. CDR3 length: 16 amino acids. The V gene's germline CDR1 is SGHRS and CDR2 YFSETQ. The J segment lost 2 bases and the V segment lost 4 bases, leaving 9 bases of the junction unmatched. General study points: HLA alleles were associated with some 17,000 TCR beta sequences in a later analysis at 0.05 false discovery rate.

60 Vbeta and 13 Jbeta primers were used in PCR. Only in-frame clones appear in the TCRdb table, and some are missing; sequencing was by immunoSEQ multiplex PCR. The table gives about 46,000 clones; the top ten clones make up less than 1.2% of it. Of note for this clone: Antigen: not known.

The sample taken for sequencing was PBMCs. V and J are TRBV5-1 and TRBJ1-1; 9 nucleotides match TRBD1. The clonotype was recovered from a woman between 35 and 50 years old in good health and CMV-seronegative. The CDR3 bases are TGCGCCAGCAGCCTGGGACAGGGCATAAGTAACACTGAAGCTTTCTTT. Amino acids: CASSLGQGISNTEAFF.